The following is a TCR beta chain sequence with its context. Antigen specificity is unknown. This sample is part of a study of beta chain features in type 1 diabetes. Study context: Patient and healthy donor groups were alike in age, gender and cell yields. Study-wide results and limits: Researchers could not determine here whether HLA type influences TCRB rearrangement. Researchers report that Type 1 diabetes patients had moderately but significantly shorter TCRB CDR3s across all four CD4+ subsets.

Isolated RNA was reverse transcribed in full, so expressed TCRB transcripts were sequenced. Libraries were prepared by immunoSEQ multiplex PCR; TCRdb keeps only in-frame clonotypes and omits some of them. The sample lists around 40,000 clones; roughly 68% were seen once. The V and J ends lost 6 bases and 1 base, in that order; junction bases with no gene match: 5. The germline V gene encodes CDR1 KGHSH and CDR2 LQKENI. The CDR3 runs 17 residues. This receptor was obtained from a woman younger than 35 with type 1 diabetes. The specimen was Tregs from blood. The V call is TRBV18, the J call TRBJ2-1; the match to TRBD2 covers 14 bases. The CDR3 here is CASSLGTSGGSYNEQFF. CDR3 DNA: TGTGCCAGCTCGCTTGGGACTAGCGGGGGTTCCTACAATGAGCAGTTCTTC.